A selection of T cell receptor beta chains follows, all from one sample in a study of cytomegalovirus exposure and HLA in healthy donors. TCRdb's copy holds only in-frame clones and misses some; the assay was immunoSEQ multiplex PCR. Of some 160,000 clones in the sample, around 72% were seen once. Material: PBMCs. Receptors originate from a man in his forties or fifties in good health and CMV-seronegative. Each CDR3 is given with its conserved first and last residue. Some rows mark clone size as missing; the rest say once, few, many or name a class of expanded clone.

v_gene: TRBV7-2
j_gene: TRBJ1-2
abundance: NA
CDR3aa: CASSLRTAYGYTF

v_gene: TRBV11-2
j_gene: TRBJ1-5
abundance: NA
CDR3aa: CASSDRGSQPQHF

v_gene: TRBV7-9
j_gene: TRBJ2-7
abundance: NA
CDR3aa: CASSHIRDTTTYEQYF

v_gene: TRBV15
j_gene: TRBJ1-1
abundance: NA
CDR3aa: CATTHVWGLDTEAFF

v_gene: TRBV4-3
j_gene: TRBJ1-1
abundance: few
CDR3aa: CASSQQDSNTEAFF

v_gene: TRBV6-5
j_gene: TRBJ1-1
abundance: NA
CDR3aa: CASSPRTQTATEAFF

v_gene: TRBV27
j_gene: TRBJ2-7
abundance: NA
CDR3aa: CASSSLAGGGHEQYF

v_gene: TRBV29-1
j_gene: TRBJ2-1
abundance: NA
CDR3aa: CSVQWSGEYNEQFF

v_gene: TRBV5-4
j_gene: TRBJ2-7
abundance: NA
CDR3aa: CASSWRGLAGDEQYF

v_gene: TRBV10-3
j_gene: TRBJ1-4
abundance: few
CDR3aa: CAISETGINEKLFF

v_gene: TRBV4-2
j_gene: TRBJ1-3
abundance: NA
CDR3aa: CASSQVGGQGVGGGNTIYF

v_gene: TRBV6-5
j_gene: TRBJ1-1
abundance: NA
CDR3aa: CASSNRGKNTEAFF

v_gene: TRBV2
j_gene: TRBJ2-1
abundance: NA
CDR3aa: CASTSNEQFF

v_gene: TRBV6-1
j_gene: TRBJ2-6
abundance: NA
CDR3aa: CASRPQGSGANVLTF

v_gene: TRBV18
j_gene: TRBJ2-2
abundance: NA
CDR3aa: CASSPLRGDGELFF

v_gene: TRBV4-1
j_gene: TRBJ2-6
abundance: NA
CDR3aa: CASSQDQDRASGANVLTF

v_gene: TRBV5-1
j_gene: TRBJ2-5
abundance: NA
CDR3aa: CASSRGDRETETQYF

v_gene: TRBV2
j_gene: TRBJ2-3
abundance: NA
CDR3aa: CASSADRGNTDTQYF

v_gene: TRBV6-6
j_gene: TRBJ1-3
abundance: NA
CDR3aa: CASRIGLSGNTIYF

v_gene: TRBV27
j_gene: TRBJ2-7
abundance: NA
CDR3aa: CASSSPGTSGSYEQYF

v_gene: TRBV5-4
j_gene: TRBJ1-4
abundance: NA
CDR3aa: CASSFFAGTGNEKLFF

v_gene: TRBV29-1
j_gene: TRBJ1-6
abundance: NA
CDR3aa: CSAQIGDSNNSPLHF

v_gene: TRBV6-1
j_gene: NA
abundance: once
CDR3aa: CASQTSGSIYEQYF

v_gene: TRBV5-6
j_gene: TRBJ2-7
abundance: NA
CDR3aa: CASSLPLGEYEQYF

v_gene: TRBV27
j_gene: TRBJ2-1
abundance: NA
CDR3aa: CASSEGGEASYMNEQFF

v_gene: TRBV9
j_gene: TRBJ2-2
abundance: NA
CDR3aa: CASRARVNTGELFF

v_gene: TRBV7-3
j_gene: TRBJ2-1
abundance: NA
CDR3aa: CASSSTGSYNEQFF

v_gene: TRBV28
j_gene: TRBJ2-7
abundance: NA
CDR3aa: CASRPAHPGTSGSYEQYF

v_gene: TRBV7-8
j_gene: TRBJ2-7
abundance: NA
CDR3aa: CASSSTPGGTSYEQYF

v_gene: TRBV7-3
j_gene: TRBJ2-3
abundance: once
CDR3aa: CASRLTSGDTQYF

v_gene: TRBV5-6
j_gene: TRBJ1-1
abundance: NA
CDR3aa: CASSLNQGVIEAFF

v_gene: TRBV7-9
j_gene: TRBJ1-2
abundance: NA
CDR3aa: CSSSHRELGARNGYTF

v_gene: TRBV9
j_gene: TRBJ2-1
abundance: NA
CDR3aa: CASTAAGAHNEQFF

v_gene: TRBV5-1
j_gene: TRBJ2-1
abundance: NA
CDR3aa: CASSSGTSGYNEQFF

v_gene: TRBV4-3
j_gene: TRBJ2-7
abundance: once
CDR3aa: CASSRNPGGAFYEQYF

v_gene: TRBV5-4
j_gene: TRBJ2-3
abundance: NA
CDR3aa: CASSAKRGGLTDTQYF

v_gene: TRBV7-9
j_gene: TRBJ2-1
abundance: NA
CDR3aa: CASNRGRRVNEQFF

v_gene: TRBV7-6
j_gene: TRBJ2-3
abundance: NA
CDR3aa: CASSSITDTQYF

v_gene: TRBV6-1
j_gene: TRBJ1-5
abundance: NA
CDR3aa: CASILWVGSQPQHF

v_gene: TRBV2
j_gene: TRBJ1-4
abundance: NA
CDR3aa: CARGGTGTGDEKLFF

v_gene: TRBV6-9
j_gene: TRBJ1-4
abundance: NA
CDR3aa: CASRPSRDTATNEKLFF

v_gene: TRBV5-1
j_gene: TRBJ2-7
abundance: few
CDR3aa: CASSLGTGGLYEQYF

v_gene: TRBV5-6
j_gene: TRBJ2-5
abundance: NA
CDR3aa: CASSLDGAGGETQYF

v_gene: TRBV30
j_gene: TRBJ2-5
abundance: NA
CDR3aa: CAWSPGQEETQYF

v_gene: TRBV5-1
j_gene: TRBJ2-6
abundance: NA
CDR3aa: CASSFSRGRSGANVLTF

v_gene: TRBV7-9
j_gene: TRBJ1-2
abundance: NA
CDR3aa: CASSTGRELEHYGYTF

v_gene: TRBV10-3
j_gene: TRBJ2-2
abundance: NA
CDR3aa: CAIRPGLGSTGELFF